This TCR beta chain emerged from a study of T-cell memory formation after mild COVID-19 (dated by TCRdb to the early 2020s). With respect to the entire study: TCR sequence clusters from the two donors were found to be largely donor specific. Longitudinal TCRalpha and TCRbeta repertoire sequencing tracked T-cell clones expanding and contracting after mild COVID-19 in a couple of donors. The cohort was made up of two young adult volunteers, one female and one male, who were previously healthy. The research as a whole found: The detection of some responding clones in pre-infection memory suggests that pre-existing cross-reactive memory T cells joined the SARS-CoV-2 response. The study included only two mild cases, and larger cohorts that include severe cases with pre-infection samples were judged to be necessary. Clones that contracted from day 15 to 85 showed balanced CD4/CD8 phenotypes, whereas a second wave of clones that expanded from day 15 to 37 leaned towards CD4+. SARS-CoV-2 specificity of the second-wave clones peaking on day 37 was not confirmed. Contracting CD4+ clones were found mainly in CM and EM memory subsets, while CD8+ clones were enriched in EMRA.

The sequencing machine was an Illumina NovaSeq 6000. TCRalpha and TCRbeta cDNA libraries were constructed by 5'RACE with constant-segment primers, with sample barcodes and unique molecular identifiers being introduced. Trizol reagent was used to extract RNA from every sample. Amplification of the libraries took two PCR steps, and the second step added a second sample barcode plus Illumina TruSeq adapters. Sequencing of libraries was performed on an Illumina NovaSeq with 2 x 150 bp paired-end reads. Under the source paper's analysis protocol: Reads were demultiplexed and collapsed into UMI-guided consensus sequences with migec v1.2.7. With mixcr v2.1.11, UMI consensuses were aligned to TRA and TRB V and J templates and assembled into clonotypes. Expanded or contracted clonotypes were those called significant by both edgeR and NoisET, with noise models trained on biological replicates. For edgeR calls, the cutoffs were a false discovery rate-adjusted p below 0.01 and a log2 fold-change threshold of 1. As an exploratory analysis of dynamics, max-normalized trajectories of the 1000 most abundant clonotypes were examined by PCA with hierarchical clustering. Each responding clone was given a CD4 or CD8 phenotype based on the CD4+ and CD8+ repertoires, which had been sequenced separately. Clones were called with MiXCR by TCRdb after fastp trimmed the public reads at Q25, and only in-frame beta chains were retained. A single entry per CDR3 protein holds the most common genes and DNA from its merged rows. The V and J calls here are based on TCRdb, not the publication. In this sample the table shows around 440,000 distinct CDR3 sequences, roughly 18% of which occur a single time. The top ten clonotypes cover roughly an eighth of the sample.

This clonotype was seen once. What this receptor recognizes is not known. Qualities for individual bases were not recorded, and no much larger clone is one base off. One read alone makes for weak evidence. Reading the germline V gene gives CDR1 SGDLS and CDR2 YYNGEE. Counted from cysteine to phenylalanine, this CDR3 has 15 amino acids. Only the CDR3 part of the read is kept: 45 bases, read in frame from the first base. Cut back by 3 bases and 2 bases, the V and J ends lie 12 bases apart. PBMCs were isolated by Ficoll-Paque density gradient centrifugation. This chain joins TRBV9 to TRBJ1-5; the D gene cannot be resolved reliably. The receptor was isolated from an adult woman who had mild COVID-19 (a few samples of this study predate the infection). The sample titles of this study are shuffled in the database, so cell type and time point are left out; the donor was told from shared clones. The sequencing input was PBMCs or a T cell subset sorted from them (not recorded which). This receptor carries the CDR3 CASSEGSTGNQPQHF. The DNA sequence is as follows: TGTGCCAGCAGCGAAGGGTCTACGGGCAATCAGCCCCAGCATTTT. Joined to the reference TRBV9 and TRBJ1-5 proteins, this CDR3 gives the full variable domain: DSGVTQTPKHLITATGQRVTLRCSPRSGDLSVYWYQQSLDQGLQFLIQYYNGEERAKGNILERFSAQQFPDLHSELNLSSLELGDSALYFCASSEGSTGNQPQHFGDGTRLSIL.